These 6 T cell receptor beta chains share one sample of origin, sequenced in a study of blood T cell repertoires in COVID-19 (dated by TCRdb to 2018 to 2020). Library prep was done by the immunoSEQ multiplex PCR assay. The table was pulled from immuneACCESS by TCRdb, which kept in-frame rearrangements only. Such tables lose some clones; where checked, under half of the loss comes from unresolved V genes, and the rest has no known cause. The sample records around 220,000 clones, about 88% of which are singletons. Of the sample, 1.9% is held by the ten largest clones. Sequencing input: peripheral blood. Source of these receptors: a man aged 35 to 55 with active or convalescent COVID-19.

The CDR3 nucleotides are TGTGCCAGCAAGGTCGCTAGCGGGAGCCATGAGACCCAGTACTTC. It is translated as CASKVASGSHETQYF. The chain has TRBV6-5 and TRBJ2-5, with 10 bases that match TRBD2. The germline V gene has CDR1 MNHEY and CDR2 SVGAGI. V shed 7 bases, J shed 5 bases, and the junction held 10 bases outside the gene matches. The CDR3 runs to 15 residues.

V and J are TRBV6-5 and TRBJ1-1, with 11 positions matching TRBD1. V gave up 5 bases and J gave up 7 bases; unmatched junction bases: 6. This CDR3 has 14 residues. The germline CDR1 and CDR2 sequences are MNHEY and SVGAGI. CDR3 DNA: TGTGCCAGCAGTACGGACAGGGGGCTAATTGAAGCTTTCTTT. It translates to CASSTDRGLIEAFF.

This clone appeared a few times. The CDR3 DNA is TGTGCCAGCTCACCGTTAGCGGGAGGCACAGATACGCAGTATTTT. Protein product: CASSPLAGGTDTQYF. The V call is TRBV18, the J call TRBJ2-3, with 9 bases aligning to TRBD2. With V trimmed by 3 bases and J by 1 base, 2 bases remained unmatched. Germline V gene lookup returns CDR1 KGHSH and CDR2 LQKENI. The length of the CDR3 is 15 residues.

The rearrangement uses TRBV28 and TRBJ2-1; 10 positions match TRBD2. The trim removed 6 bases at V and 8 bases at J, leaving 7 bases unmatched. CDR1 and CDR2 from the germline V gene are MDHEN and SYDVKM. The CDR3 spans 14 residues. The chain's CDR3 is CASSFSGRKDEQFF. The CDR3 region has the DNA TGTGCCAGCAGCTTTAGCGGGAGGAAGGATGAGCAGTTCTTC.

V gene TRBV15 combines with J gene TRBJ2-2; a possible D gene is TRBD1 (5 bases). Germline CDR1 and CDR2: LNHNV and YYDKDF (reference sequence). V was shortened by 2 bases and J by 2 bases, with 12 bases between the two germline ends. The CDR3 contains 16 residues. This CDR3 reads CATSRTTASNTGELFF. The CDR3 nucleotides read TGTGCCACCAGCAGAACGACAGCTTCTAACACCGGGGAGCTGTTTTTT. The whole variable domain, remainder taken from reference TRBV15 and TRBJ2-2, is DAMVIQNPRYQVTQFGKPVTLSCSQTLNHNVMYWYQQKSSQAPKLLFHYYDKDFNNEADTPDNFQSRRPNTSFCFLDIRSPGLGDTAMYLCATSRTTASNTGELFFGEGSRLTVL.

This chain connects TRBV5-1 to TRBJ1-6, with TRBD1 as a possible D gene (6 bases). Germline V gene lookup returns CDR1 SGHRS and CDR2 YFSETQ. There are 15 residues in the CDR3. Trimming stripped 0 bases from V and 10 bases from J, with 14 bases between. The CDR3 DNA is TGCGCCAGCAGCTTGGGCGGCAGGGGTGACTCACCCCTCCACTTT. It encodes CASSLGGRGDSPLHF.